This T cell receptor beta chain came from a study of blood T cells in healthy people across ages. Concerning this clonotype itself: It may be a read error: a sequence one base away is much more abundant.

The germline gives CDR1 DFQATT, CDR2 SNEGSKA (reference sequence). This CDR3 is 14 amino acids long. For the second PCR, which ran for roughly 6 to 12 cycles, a sample-barcoded 5' primer and a J-beta primer mix were used. One entry per CDR3 protein, called by TCRdb with MiXCR from the 5' RACE reads. The sample has approximately 960,000 distinct CDR3 sequences, 25% to 35% seen once. Every donor provided roughly 10 milliliters of peripheral blood. This sample also appeared in a second study, on T cells of mothers and their children. That publication notes: In the second PCR, M1S primer introduced barcodes and 2-4 random bases.

This TCR derives from a woman aged 40 to 49 in good health. The J gene is TRBJ2-5, the V gene TRBV20-1, with 8 bases aligning to TRBD2. Material: blood. The CDR3 here is CRAEGTPGGETQYF. In DNA, the CDR3 is TGCAGAGCCGAAGGGACACCGGGAGGGGAGACCCAGTACTTC.